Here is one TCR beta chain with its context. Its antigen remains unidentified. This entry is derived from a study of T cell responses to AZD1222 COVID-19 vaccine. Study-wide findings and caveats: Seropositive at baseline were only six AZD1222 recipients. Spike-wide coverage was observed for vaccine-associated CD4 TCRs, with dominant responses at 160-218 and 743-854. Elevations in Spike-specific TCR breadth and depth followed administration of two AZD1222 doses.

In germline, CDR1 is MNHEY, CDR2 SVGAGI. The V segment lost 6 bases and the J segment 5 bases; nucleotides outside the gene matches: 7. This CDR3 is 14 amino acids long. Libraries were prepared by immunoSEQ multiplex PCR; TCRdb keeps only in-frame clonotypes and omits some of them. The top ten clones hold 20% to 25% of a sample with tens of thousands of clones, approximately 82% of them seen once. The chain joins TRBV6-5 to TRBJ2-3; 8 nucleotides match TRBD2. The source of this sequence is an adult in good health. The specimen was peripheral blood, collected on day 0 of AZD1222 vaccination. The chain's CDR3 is CASRPAGGVDTQYF. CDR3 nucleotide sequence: TGTGCCAGCAGGCCCGCCGGGGGGGTAGATACGCAGTATTTT.